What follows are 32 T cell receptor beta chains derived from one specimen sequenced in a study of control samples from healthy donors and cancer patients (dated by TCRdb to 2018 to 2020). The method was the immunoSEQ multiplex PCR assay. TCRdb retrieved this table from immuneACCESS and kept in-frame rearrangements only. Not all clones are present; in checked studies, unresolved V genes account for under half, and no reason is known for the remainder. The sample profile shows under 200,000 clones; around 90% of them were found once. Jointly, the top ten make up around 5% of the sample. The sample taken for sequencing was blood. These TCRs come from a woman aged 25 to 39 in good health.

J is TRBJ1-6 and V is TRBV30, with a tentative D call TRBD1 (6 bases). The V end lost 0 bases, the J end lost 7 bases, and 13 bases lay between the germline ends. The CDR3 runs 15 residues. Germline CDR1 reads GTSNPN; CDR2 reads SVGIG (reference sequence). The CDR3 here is CAWSVLGQGNSPLHF. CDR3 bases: TGTGCCTGGAGTGTACTAGGGCAGGGGAATTCACCCCTCCACTTT.

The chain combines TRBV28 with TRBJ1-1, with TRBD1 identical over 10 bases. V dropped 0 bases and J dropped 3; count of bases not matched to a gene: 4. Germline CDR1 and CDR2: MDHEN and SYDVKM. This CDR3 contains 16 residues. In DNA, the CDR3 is TGTGCCAGCAGTTTATGGGCCGGGACAGGGGACACTGAAGCTTTCTTT. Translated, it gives CASSLWAGTGDTEAFF.

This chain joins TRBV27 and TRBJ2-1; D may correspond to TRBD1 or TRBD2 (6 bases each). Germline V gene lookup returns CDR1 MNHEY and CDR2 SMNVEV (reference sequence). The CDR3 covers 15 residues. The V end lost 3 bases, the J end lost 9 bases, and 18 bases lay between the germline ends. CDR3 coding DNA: TGTGCCAGCAGTTTTACGGCAAGGGGGGACGTTGAGCAGTTCTTC. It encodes CASSFTARGDVEQFF.

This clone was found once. CDR3 sequence (DNA): TGTGCCAGTACCCCCCGGCTGAACACCGGGGAGCTGTTTTTT. Protein sequence: CASTPRLNTGELFF. The rearrangement uses TRBV19 and TRBJ2-2; no reliable D call. This CDR3 contains 14 residues. Trimming pared 7 bases from V and 1 base from J, leaving 10 bases between. CDR1 and CDR2 from the germline V gene are LNHDA and SQIVND (reference sequence).

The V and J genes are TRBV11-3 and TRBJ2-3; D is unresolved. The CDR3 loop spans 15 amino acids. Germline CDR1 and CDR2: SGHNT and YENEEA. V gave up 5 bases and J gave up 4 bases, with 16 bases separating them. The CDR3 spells CASSPTTNWADTQYF. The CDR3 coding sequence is TGTGCCAGCAGCCCGACCACAAACTGGGCAGATACGCAGTATTTT.

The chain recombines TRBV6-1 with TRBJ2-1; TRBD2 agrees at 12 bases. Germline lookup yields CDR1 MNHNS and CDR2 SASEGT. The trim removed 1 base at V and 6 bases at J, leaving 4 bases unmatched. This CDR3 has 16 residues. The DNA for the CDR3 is TGTGCCAGCAGTGAAGTGCTAGCGGGAGGGTCCAATGAGCAGTTCTTC. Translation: CASSEVLAGGSNEQFF.

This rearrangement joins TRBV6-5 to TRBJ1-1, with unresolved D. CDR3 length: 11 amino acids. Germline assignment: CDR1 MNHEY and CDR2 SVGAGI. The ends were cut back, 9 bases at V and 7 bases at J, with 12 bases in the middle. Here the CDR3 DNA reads TGTGCCAGTAAAGGGTTTATTGAAGCTTTCTTT. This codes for CASKGFIEAFF.

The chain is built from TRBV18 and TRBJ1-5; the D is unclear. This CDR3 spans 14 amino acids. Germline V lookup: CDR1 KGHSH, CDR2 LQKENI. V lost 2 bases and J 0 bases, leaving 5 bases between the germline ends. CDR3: CASSPFHSNQPQHF. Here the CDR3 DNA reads TGTGCCAGCTCACCATTTCATAGCAATCAGCCCCAGCATTTT. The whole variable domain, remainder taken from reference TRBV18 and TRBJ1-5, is NAGVMQNPRHLVRRRGQEARLRCSPMKGHSHVYWYRQLPEEGLKFMVYLQKENIIDESGMPKERFSAEFPKEGPSILRIQQVVRGDSAAYFCASSPFHSNQPQHFGDGTRLSIL.

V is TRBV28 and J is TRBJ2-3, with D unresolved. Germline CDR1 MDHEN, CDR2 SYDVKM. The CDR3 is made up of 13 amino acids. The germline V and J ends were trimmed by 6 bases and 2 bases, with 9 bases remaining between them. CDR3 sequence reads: CASRGRLTDTQYF. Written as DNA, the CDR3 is TGTGCCAGCAGGGGCAGACTCACAGATACGCAGTATTTT. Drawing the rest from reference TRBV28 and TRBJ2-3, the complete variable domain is DVKVTQSSRYLVKRTGEKVFLECVQDMDHENMFWYRQDPGLGLRLIYFSYDVKMKEKGDIPEGYSVSREKKERFSLILESASTNQTSMYLCASRGRLTDTQYFGPGTRLTVL.

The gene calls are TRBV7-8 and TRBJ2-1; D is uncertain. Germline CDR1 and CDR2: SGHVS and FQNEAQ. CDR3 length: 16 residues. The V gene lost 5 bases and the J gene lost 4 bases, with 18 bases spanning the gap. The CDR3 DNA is TGTGCCAGCAGCCTACTCCCAGTTCAGAAGTACAATGAGCAGTTCTTC. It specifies CASSLLPVQKYNEQFF.

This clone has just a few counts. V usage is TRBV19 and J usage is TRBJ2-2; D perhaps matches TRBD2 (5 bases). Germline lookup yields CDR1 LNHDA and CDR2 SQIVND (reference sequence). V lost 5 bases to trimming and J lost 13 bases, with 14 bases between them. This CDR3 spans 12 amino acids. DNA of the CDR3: TGTGCCAGTAGTCTTCTCGGGAAGGGGCTGTTTTTT. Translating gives CASSLLGKGLFF.

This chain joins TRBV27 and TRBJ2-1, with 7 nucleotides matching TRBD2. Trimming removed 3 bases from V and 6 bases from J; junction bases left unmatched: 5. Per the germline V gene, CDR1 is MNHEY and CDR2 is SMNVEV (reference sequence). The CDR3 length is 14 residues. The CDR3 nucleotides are TGTGCCAGCAGTTTGGGAGGGATCGCCAATGAGCAGTTCTTC. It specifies CASSLGGIANEQFF.

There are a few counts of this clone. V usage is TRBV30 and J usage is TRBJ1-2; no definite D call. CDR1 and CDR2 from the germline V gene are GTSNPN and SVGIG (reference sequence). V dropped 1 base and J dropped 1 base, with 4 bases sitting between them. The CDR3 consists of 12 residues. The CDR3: CAWSADNYGYTF. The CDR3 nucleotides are TGTGCCTGGAGTGCCGATAACTATGGCTACACCTTC.

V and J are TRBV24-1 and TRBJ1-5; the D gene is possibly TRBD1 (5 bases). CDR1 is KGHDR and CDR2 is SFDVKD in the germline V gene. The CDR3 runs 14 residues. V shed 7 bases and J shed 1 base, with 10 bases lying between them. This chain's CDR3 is CATSPGPSNQPQHF. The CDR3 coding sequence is TGTGCCACCAGCCCGGGGCCGAGCAATCAGCCCCAGCATTTT.

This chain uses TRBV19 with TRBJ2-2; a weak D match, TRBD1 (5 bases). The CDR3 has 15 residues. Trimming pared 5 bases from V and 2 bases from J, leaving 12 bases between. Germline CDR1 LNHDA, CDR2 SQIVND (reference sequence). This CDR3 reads CASSRKGDNTGELFF. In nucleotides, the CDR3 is TGTGCCAGTAGTCGGAAAGGGGATAACACCGGGGAGCTGTTTTTT.

For the CDR3, the DNA is TGCGCCAGCAGCTTGGGTCAGGGCTCCTACAATGAGCAGTTCTTC. Its translation is CASSLGQGSYNEQFF. The rearrangement joins TRBV5-1 to TRBJ2-1; D might be TRBD1 (5 bases). Germline values: CDR1 SGHRS, CDR2 YFSETQ. V was shortened by 0 bases and J by 0 bases, with 7 bases between the two germline ends. The CDR3 totals 15 residues. Full variable domain (missing parts from reference TRBV5-1 and TRBJ2-1): KAGVTQTPRYLIKTRGQQVTLSCSPISGHRSVSWYQQTPGQGLQFLFEYFSETQRNKGNFPGRFSGRQFSNSRSEMNVSTLELGDSALYLCASSLGQGSYNEQFFGPGTRLTVL.

The CDR3 sequence is CATAGLGFHEQFF. CDR3 sequence (DNA): TGTGCCACCGCCGGACTAGGTTTCCATGAGCAGTTCTTC. The chain joins TRBV24-1 to TRBJ2-1; 7 bases are a match to TRBD2. The CDR3 totals 13 residues. Looked up from germline, CDR1 is KGHDR and CDR2 is SFDVKD. Trimming took 9 bases from V and 8 from J; bases not matched to a gene: 9.

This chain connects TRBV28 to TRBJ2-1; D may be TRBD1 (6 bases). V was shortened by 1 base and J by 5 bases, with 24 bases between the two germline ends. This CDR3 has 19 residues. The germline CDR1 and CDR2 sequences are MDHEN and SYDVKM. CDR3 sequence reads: CASSLYKQGPLAPDNEQFF. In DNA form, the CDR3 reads TGTGCCAGCAGTTTATACAAACAGGGTCCCCTGGCCCCAGACAATGAGCAGTTCTTC. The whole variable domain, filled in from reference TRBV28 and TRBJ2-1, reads DVKVTQSSRYLVKRTGEKVFLECVQDMDHENMFWYRQDPGLGLRLIYFSYDVKMKEKGDIPEGYSVSREKKERFSLILESASTNQTSMYLCASSLYKQGPLAPDNEQFFGPGTRLTVL.

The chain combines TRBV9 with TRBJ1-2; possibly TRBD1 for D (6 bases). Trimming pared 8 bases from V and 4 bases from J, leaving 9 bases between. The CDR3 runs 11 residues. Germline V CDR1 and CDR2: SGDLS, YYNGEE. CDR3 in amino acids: CARGAGYGYTF. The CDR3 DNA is TGTGCCAGGGGGGCGGGCTATGGCTACACCTTC.

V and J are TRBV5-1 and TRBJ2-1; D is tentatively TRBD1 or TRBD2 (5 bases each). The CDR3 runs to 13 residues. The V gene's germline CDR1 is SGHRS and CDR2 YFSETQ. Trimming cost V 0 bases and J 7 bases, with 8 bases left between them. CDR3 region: CASSLGGVNEQFF. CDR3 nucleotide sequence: TGCGCCAGCAGCTTGGGAGGGGTGAATGAGCAGTTCTTC.

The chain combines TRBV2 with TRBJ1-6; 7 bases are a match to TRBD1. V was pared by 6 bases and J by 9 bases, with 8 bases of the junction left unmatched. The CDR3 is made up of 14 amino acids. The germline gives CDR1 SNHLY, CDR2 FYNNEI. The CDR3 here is CASRNSQGVSPLHF. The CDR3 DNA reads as TGTGCCAGCAGGAACTCTCAGGGGGTTTCACCCCTCCACTTT.

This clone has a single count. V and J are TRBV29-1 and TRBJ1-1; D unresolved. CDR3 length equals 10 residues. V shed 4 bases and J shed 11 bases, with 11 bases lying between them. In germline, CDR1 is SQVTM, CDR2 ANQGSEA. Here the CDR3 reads CSVGVEKAFF. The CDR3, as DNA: TGCAGCGTTGGTGTGGAGAAGGCTTTCTTT.

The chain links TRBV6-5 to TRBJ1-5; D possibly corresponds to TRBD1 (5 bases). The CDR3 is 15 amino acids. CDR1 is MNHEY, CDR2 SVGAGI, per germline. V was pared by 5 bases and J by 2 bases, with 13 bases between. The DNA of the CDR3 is TGTGCCAGCAGTCCTTACACGGGGGGCAATCAGCCCCAGCATTTT. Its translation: CASSPYTGGNQPQHF.

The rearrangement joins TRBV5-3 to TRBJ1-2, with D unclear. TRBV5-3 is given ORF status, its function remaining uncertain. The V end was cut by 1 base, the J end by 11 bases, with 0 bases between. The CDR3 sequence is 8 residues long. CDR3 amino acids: CARSLYTF. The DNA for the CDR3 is TGTGCCAGAAGCTTGTACACCTTC.

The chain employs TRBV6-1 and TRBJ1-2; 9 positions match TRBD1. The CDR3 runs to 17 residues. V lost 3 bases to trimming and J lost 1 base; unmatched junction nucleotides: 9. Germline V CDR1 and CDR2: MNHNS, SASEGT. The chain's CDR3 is CASSDTWDREHNYGYTF. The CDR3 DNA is TGTGCCAGCAGTGATACTTGGGACAGGGAACATAACTATGGCTACACCTTC.

CDR3 coding DNA: TGCGCCAGCAGCCTGAGCACAGATACGCAGTATTTT. This encodes CASSLSTDTQYF. The V and J genes are TRBV5-1 and TRBJ2-3; D unclear. There are 12 residues in the CDR3. V was cut by 4 bases and J by 0 bases, with 3 bases left in between. Per germline, CDR1 SGHRS and CDR2 YFSETQ.

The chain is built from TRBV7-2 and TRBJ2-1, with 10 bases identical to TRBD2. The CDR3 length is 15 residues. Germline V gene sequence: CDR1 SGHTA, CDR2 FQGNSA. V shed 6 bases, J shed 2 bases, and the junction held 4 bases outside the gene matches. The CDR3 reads CASSSTSGAYNEQFF. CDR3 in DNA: TGTGCCAGCAGTTCCACTAGCGGGGCCTACAATGAGCAGTTCTTC.

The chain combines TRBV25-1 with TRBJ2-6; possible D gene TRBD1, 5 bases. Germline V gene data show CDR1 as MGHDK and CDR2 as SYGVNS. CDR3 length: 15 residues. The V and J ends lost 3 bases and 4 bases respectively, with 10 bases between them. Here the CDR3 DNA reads TGTGCCAGCAGTGAGCAGGGCCGGGGGGCCAACGTCCTGACTTTC. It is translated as CASSEQGRGANVLTF.

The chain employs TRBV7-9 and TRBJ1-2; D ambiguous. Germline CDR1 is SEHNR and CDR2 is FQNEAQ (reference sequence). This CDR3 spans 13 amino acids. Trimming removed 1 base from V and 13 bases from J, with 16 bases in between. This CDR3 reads CASSLGVRAAGTF. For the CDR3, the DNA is TGTGCCAGCAGCTTAGGGGTACGGGCGGCCGGCACCTTC.

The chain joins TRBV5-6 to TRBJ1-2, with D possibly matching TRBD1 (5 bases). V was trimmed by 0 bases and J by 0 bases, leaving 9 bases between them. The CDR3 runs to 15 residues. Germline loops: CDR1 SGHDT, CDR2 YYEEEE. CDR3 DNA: TGTGCCAGCAGCTTGGTAGCAGGGTCTAACTATGGCTACACCTTC. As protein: CASSLVAGSNYGYTF.

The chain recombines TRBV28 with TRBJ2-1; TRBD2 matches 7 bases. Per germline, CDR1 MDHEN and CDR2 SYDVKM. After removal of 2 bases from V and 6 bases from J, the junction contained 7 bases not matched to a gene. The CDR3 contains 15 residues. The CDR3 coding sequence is TGTGCCAGCAGTTTAGGGTGGTCGGGAGGCAATGAGCAGTTCTTC. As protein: CASSLGWSGGNEQFF.

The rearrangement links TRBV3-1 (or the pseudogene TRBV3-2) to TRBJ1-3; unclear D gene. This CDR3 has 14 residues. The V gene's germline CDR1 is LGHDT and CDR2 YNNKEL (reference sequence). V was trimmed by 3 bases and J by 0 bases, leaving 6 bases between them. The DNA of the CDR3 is TGTGCCAGCAGCCAGAGGGACTCTGGAAACACCATATATTTT. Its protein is CASSQRDSGNTIYF.